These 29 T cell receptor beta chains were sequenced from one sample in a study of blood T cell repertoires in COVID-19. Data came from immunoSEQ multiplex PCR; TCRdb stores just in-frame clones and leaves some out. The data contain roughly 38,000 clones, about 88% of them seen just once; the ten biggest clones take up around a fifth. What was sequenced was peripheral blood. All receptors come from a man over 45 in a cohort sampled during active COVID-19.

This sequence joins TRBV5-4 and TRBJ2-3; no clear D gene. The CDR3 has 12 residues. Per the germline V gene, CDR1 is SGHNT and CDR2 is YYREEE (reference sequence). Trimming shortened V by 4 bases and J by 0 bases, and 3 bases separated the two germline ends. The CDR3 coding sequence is TGTGCCAGCAGCCTGAGCACAGATACGCAGTATTTT. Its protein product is CASSLSTDTQYF.

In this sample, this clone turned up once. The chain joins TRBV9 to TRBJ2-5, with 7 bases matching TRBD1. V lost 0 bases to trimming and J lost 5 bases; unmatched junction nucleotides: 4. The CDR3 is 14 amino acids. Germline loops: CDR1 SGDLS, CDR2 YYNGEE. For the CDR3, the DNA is TGTGCCAGCAGCGTAGAGACAGGGTCGGAGACCCAGTACTTC. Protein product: CASSVETGSETQYF.

CDR3 residues: CASSLGGGNYEQYV. CDR3 in DNA: TGTGCCAGCAGCTTAGGAGGAGGAAACTACGAGCAGTACGTC. The chain combines TRBV13 with TRBJ2-7, with TRBD2 as a possible D gene (5 bases). Germline CDR1 is PRHDT and CDR2 is FYEKMQ (reference sequence). The CDR3 runs 14 residues. V gave up 0 bases and J gave up 3 bases, with 9 bases separating them.

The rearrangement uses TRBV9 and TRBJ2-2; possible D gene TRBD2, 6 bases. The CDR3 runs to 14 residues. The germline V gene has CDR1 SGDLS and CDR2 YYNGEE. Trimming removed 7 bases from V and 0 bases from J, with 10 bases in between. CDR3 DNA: TGTGCCAGCGGGGCGGGGACGAACACCGGGGAGCTGTTTTTT. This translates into CASGAGTNTGELFF.

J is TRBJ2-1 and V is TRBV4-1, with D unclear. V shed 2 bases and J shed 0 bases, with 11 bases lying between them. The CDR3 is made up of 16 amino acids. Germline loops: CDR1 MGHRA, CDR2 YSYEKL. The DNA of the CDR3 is TGCGCCAGCAGCCAACCCGTCTTTAGCTCCTACAATGAGCAGTTCTTC. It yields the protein CASSQPVFSSYNEQFF.

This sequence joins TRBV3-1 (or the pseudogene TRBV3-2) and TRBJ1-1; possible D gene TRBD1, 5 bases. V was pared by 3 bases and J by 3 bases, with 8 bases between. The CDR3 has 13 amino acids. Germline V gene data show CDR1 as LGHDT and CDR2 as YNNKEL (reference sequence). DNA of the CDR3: TGTGCCAGCAGCCACCAGGGATACACTGAAGCTTTCTTT. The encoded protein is CASSHQGYTEAFF.

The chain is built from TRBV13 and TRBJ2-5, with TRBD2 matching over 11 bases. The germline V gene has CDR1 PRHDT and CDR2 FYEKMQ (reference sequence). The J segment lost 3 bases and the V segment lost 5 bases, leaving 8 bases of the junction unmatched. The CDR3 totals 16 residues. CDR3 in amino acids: CASSEHGTSGEETQYF. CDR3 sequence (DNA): TGTGCCAGCAGCGAGCATGGGACTAGCGGAGAAGAGACCCAGTACTTC. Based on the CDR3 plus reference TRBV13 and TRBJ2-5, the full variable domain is AAGVIQSPRHLIKEKRETATLKCYPIPRHDTVYWYQQGPGQDPQFLISFYEKMQSDKGSIPDRFSAQQFSDYHSELNMSSLELGDSALYFCASSEHGTSGEETQYFGPGTRLLVL.

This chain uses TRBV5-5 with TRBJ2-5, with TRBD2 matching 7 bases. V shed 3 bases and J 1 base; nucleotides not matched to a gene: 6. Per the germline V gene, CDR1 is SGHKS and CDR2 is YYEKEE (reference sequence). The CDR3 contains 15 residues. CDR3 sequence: CASSSVWGGQETQYF. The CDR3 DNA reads TGTGCCAGCAGCTCTGTGTGGGGGGGCCAAGAGACCCAGTACTTC.

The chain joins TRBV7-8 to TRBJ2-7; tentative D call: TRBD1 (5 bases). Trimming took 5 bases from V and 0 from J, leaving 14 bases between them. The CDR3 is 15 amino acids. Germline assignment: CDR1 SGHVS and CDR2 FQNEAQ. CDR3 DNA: TGTGCCAGCAGCCATGGTGCAGGGCCCTCCTACGAGCAGTACGTC. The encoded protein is CASSHGAGPSYEQYV.

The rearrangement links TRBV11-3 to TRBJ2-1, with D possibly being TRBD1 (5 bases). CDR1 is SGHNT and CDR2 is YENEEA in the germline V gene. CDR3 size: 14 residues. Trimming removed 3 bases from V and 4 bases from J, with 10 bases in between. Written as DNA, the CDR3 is TGTGCCAGCAGCTTCCAGGACATTTACAATGAGCAGTTCTTC. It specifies CASSFQDIYNEQFF.

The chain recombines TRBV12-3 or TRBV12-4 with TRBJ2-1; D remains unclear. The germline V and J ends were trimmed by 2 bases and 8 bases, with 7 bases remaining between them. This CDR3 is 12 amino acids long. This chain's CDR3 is CASSLPLHEQFF. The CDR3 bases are TGTGCCAGCAGTTTACCCCTCCATGAGCAGTTCTTC.

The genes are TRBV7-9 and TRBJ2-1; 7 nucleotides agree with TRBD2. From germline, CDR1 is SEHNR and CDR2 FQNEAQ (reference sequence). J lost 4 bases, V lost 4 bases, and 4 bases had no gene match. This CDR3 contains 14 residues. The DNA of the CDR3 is TGTGCCAGCAGCTATACTAGCGTTTACAATGAGCAGTTCTTC. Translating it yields CASSYTSVYNEQFF.

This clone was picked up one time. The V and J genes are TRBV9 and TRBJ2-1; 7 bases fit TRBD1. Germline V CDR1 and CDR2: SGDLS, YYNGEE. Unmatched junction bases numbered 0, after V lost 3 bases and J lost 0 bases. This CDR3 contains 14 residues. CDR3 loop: CASSGDSSYNEQFF. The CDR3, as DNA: TGTGCCAGCAGCGGGGACAGCTCCTACAATGAGCAGTTCTTC. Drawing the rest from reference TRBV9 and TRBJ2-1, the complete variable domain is DSGVTQTPKHLITATGQRVTLRCSPRSGDLSVYWYQQSLDQGLQFLIQYYNGEERAKGNILERFSAQQFPDLHSELNLSSLELGDSALYFCASSGDSSYNEQFFGPGTRLTVL.

The chain's CDR3 is CALDTGGTEAFF. CDR3 DNA sequence: TGTGCCTTAGATACAGGGGGCACTGAAGCTTTCTTT. This chain links TRBV30 with TRBJ1-1, with TRBD1 matching 8 bases. The CDR3 totals 12 residues. Germline V gene lookup returns CDR1 GTSNPN and CDR2 SVGIG (reference sequence). Unmatched junction bases numbered 5, after V lost 7 bases and J lost 4 bases.

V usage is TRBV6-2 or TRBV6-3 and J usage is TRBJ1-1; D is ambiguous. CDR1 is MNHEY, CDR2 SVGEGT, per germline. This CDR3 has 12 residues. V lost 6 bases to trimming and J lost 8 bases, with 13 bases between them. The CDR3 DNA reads TGTGCCAGCAGCCGGGCGTCCGGAGAAGCTTTCTTT. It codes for CASSRASGEAFF.

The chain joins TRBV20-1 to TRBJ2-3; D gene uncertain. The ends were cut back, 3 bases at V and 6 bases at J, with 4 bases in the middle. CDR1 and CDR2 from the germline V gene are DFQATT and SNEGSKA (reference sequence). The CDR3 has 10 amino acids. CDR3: CSARADTQYF. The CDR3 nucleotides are TGCAGTGCTAGGGCCGATACGCAGTATTTT.

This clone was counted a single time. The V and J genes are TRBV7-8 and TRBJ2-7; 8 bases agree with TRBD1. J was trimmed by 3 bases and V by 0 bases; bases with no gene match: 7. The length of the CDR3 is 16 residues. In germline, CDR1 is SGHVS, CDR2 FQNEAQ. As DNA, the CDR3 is TGTGCCAGCAGCTTAGCCCGGGACAGGAGATACTACGAGCAGTACTTC. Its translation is CASSLARDRRYYEQYF.

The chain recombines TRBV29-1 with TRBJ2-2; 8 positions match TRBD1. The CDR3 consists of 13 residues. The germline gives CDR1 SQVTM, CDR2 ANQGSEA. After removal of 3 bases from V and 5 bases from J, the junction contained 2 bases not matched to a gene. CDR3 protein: CSVDTGGTGELFF. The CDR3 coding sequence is TGCAGCGTTGACACAGGGGGGACCGGGGAGCTGTTTTTT.

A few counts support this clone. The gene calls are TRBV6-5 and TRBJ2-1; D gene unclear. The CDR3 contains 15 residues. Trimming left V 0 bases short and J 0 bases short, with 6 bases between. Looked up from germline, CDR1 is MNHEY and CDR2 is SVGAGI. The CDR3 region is CASSYSSGSYNEQFF. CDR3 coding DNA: TGTGCCAGCAGTTACTCGAGTGGCTCCTACAATGAGCAGTTCTTC.

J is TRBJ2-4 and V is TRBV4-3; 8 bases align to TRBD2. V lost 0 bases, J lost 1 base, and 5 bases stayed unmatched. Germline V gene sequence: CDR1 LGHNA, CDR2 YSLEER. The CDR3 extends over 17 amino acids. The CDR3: CASSQDPSGGAKNIQYF. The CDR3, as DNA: TGCGCCAGCAGCCAAGACCCCAGCGGGGGCGCCAAAAACATTCAGTACTTC.

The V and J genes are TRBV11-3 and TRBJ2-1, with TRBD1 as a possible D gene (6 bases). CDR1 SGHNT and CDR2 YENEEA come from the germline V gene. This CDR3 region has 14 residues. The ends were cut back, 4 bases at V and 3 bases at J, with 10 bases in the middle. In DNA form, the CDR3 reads TGTGCCAGCAGCTCCGGGACAAACTACAATGAGCAGTTCTTC. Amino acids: CASSSGTNYNEQFF.

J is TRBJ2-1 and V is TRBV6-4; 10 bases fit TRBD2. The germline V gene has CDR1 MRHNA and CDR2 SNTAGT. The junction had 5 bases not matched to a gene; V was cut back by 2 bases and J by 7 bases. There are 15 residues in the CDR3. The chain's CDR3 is CASSDEAGGFNEQFF. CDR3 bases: TGTGCCAGCAGTGACGAAGCGGGAGGGTTTAATGAGCAGTTCTTC.

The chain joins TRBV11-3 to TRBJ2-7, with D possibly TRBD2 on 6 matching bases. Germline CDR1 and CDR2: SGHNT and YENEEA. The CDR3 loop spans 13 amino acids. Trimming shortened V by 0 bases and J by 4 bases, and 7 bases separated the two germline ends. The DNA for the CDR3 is TGTGCCAGCAGCTTAGAGGGACTTTACGAGCAGTACTTC. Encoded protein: CASSLEGLYEQYF. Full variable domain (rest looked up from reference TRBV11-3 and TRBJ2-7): EAGVVQSPRYKIIEKKQPVAFWCNPISGHNTLYWYLQNLGQGPELLIRYENEEAVDDSQLPKDRFSAERLKGVDSTLKIQPAELGDSAVYLCASSLEGLYEQYFGPGTRLTVT.

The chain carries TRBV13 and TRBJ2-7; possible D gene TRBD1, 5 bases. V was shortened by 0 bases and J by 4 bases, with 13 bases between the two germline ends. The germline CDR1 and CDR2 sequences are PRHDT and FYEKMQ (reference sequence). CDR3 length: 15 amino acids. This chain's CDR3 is CASSLGAGFRYEQYV. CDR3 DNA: TGTGCCAGCAGCTTAGGGGCAGGGTTTAGGTACGAGCAGTACGTC.

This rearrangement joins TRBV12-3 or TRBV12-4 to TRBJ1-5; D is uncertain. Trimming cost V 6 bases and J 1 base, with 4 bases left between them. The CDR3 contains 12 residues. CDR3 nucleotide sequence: TGTGCCAGCAGCCCGAGCAATCAGCCCCAGCATTTT. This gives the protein CASSPSNQPQHF.

CDR3 nucleotides: TGTGCCAGCAGCTTAGTAGCCCCGGGGAGTGGGGGAAACACCATATATTTT. Translation gives CASSLVAPGSGGNTIYF. V is TRBV7-2 and J is TRBJ1-3; no clear D gene. This CDR3 comprises 17 residues. Germline V lookup: CDR1 SGHTA, CDR2 FQGNSA. The ends were cut back, 1 base at V and 4 bases at J, with 17 bases in the middle. Filled out from reference TRBV7-2 and TRBJ1-3, the complete variable domain reads GAGVSQSPSNKVTEKGKDVELRCDPISGHTALYWYRQSLGQGLEFLIYFQGNSAPDKSGLPSDRFSAERTGGSVSTLTIQRTQQEDSAVYLCASSLVAPGSGGNTIYFGEGSWLTVV.

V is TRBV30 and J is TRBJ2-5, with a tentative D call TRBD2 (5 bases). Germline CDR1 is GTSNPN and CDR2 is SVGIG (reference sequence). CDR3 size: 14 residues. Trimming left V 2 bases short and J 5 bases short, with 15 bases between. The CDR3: CAWSTKPPGETQYF. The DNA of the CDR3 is TGTGCCTGGAGTACAAAGCCGCCGGGGGAGACCCAGTACTTC. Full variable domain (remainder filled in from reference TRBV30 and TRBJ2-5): SQTIHQWPATLVQPVGSPLSLECTVEGTSNPNLYWYRQAAGRGLQLLFYSVGIGQISSEVPQNLSASRPQDRQFILSSKKLLLSDSGFYLCAWSTKPPGETQYFGPGTRLLVL.

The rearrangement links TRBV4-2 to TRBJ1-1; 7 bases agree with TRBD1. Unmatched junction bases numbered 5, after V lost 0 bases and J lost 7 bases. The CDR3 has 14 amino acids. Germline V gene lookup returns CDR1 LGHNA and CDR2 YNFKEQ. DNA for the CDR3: TGTGCCAGCAGCCAAGACGGGGACAGCCATGAAGCTTTCTTT. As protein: CASSQDGDSHEAFF.

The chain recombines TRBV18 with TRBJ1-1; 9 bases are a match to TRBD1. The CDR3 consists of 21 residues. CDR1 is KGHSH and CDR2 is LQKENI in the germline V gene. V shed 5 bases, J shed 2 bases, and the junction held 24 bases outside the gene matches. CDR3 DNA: TGTGCCAGCTCAACTCGAATAACCCAAACCGGGACAGGGACTCTTAACACTGAAGCTTTCTTT. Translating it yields CASSTRITQTGTGTLNTEAFF.